A single sample is the source of the 32 T cell receptor beta chains below, sequenced in a study of cytomegalovirus exposure and HLA in healthy donors. 13 Jbeta primers and 60 Vbeta primers were used for the PCR. Sequencing used immunoSEQ multiplex PCR; TCRdb keeps in-frame clones, though not all of them. The sample carries roughly 80,000 clones, about 88% recorded once. Sequenced input: PBMCs. These TCRs come from a woman aged 45-65 years in good health and CMV-seronegative.

The chain uses TRBV5-5 and TRBJ2-3, with a possible D match to TRBD1 (6 bases). CDR1 and CDR2 from the germline V gene are SGHKS and YYEKEE (reference sequence). V lost 4 bases and J lost 2, with 14 bases in between. This CDR3 spans 15 amino acids. CDR3 sequence: CASSPLDRNTDTQYF. CDR3 in DNA: TGTGCCAGCAGCCCCTTGGACAGAAACACAGATACGCAGTATTTT.

This clone has only a few counts. This chain connects TRBV5-6 to TRBJ2-3; 11 bases line up with TRBD2. Germline V gene data show CDR1 as SGHDT and CDR2 as YYEEEE. CDR3 length: 16 amino acids. Unmatched junction bases numbered 5, after V lost 0 bases and J lost 5 bases. The CDR3 loop reads CASSLGSGGAGDTQYF. DNA for the CDR3: TGTGCCAGCAGCTTGGGTAGCGGGGGGGCTGGAGATACGCAGTATTTT.

This clone was detected once. The chain has TRBV4-2 and TRBJ2-3, with TRBD2 matching over 7 bases. V was clipped by 0 bases and J by 4 bases; unmatched bases: 7. From germline, CDR1 is LGHNA and CDR2 YNFKEQ. CDR3 length: 16 amino acids. CDR3 loop: CASSQDTGGAADTQYF. The CDR3 coding sequence is TGTGCCAGCAGCCAAGATACGGGGGGAGCGGCAGATACGCAGTATTTT.

This clone was seen only a few times. The chain links TRBV13 to TRBJ2-7; no firm D call. This CDR3 has 13 residues. V gave up 1 base and J gave up 4 bases, with 8 bases separating them. From germline, CDR1 is PRHDT and CDR2 FYEKMQ (reference sequence). The CDR3 protein is CASSLEQNYEQYV. Written as DNA, the CDR3 is TGTGCCAGCAGCTTAGAACAGAATTACGAGCAGTACGTC.

DNA of the CDR3: TGTGCCAGTAGTATTTACTACGGACACTTAGGCACAGATACGCAGTATTTT. Protein sequence: CASSIYYGHLGTDTQYF. The genes are TRBV19 and TRBJ2-3; maybe TRBD1 (5 bases). Trimming took off 3 bases at V and 1 base at J, with 17 bases between the two ends. This CDR3 spans 17 amino acids. Per the germline V gene, CDR1 is LNHDA and CDR2 is SQIVND (reference sequence). Based on the CDR3 plus reference TRBV19 and TRBJ2-3, the full variable domain is DGGITQSPKYLFRKEGQNVTLSCEQNLNHDAMYWYRQDPGQGLRLIYYSQIVNDFQKGDIAEGYSVSREKKESFPLTVTSAQKNPTAFYLCASSIYYGHLGTDTQYFGPGTRLTVL.

The V gene is TRBV30, the J gene TRBJ1-3; 7 bases agree with TRBD1. V was clipped by 2 bases and J by 2 bases; unmatched bases: 3. CDR3 length: 14 amino acids. CDR1 GTSNPN and CDR2 SVGIG come from the germline V gene (reference sequence). The DNA for the CDR3 is TGTGCCTGGAGTTCGGACAGGCCTGGAAACACCATATATTTT. Protein product: CAWSSDRPGNTIYF.

The CDR3 DNA reads TGTGCCAGCAGCTTAAGAGCGGGGAACGAGCAGTACGTC. This encodes CASSLRAGNEQYV. This sequence joins TRBV7-2 and TRBJ2-7, with 7 bases matching TRBD2. The germline V gene encodes CDR1 SGHTA and CDR2 FQGNSA. The ends lost 2 bases at V and 5 bases at J; junction bases unmatched: 3. The CDR3 sequence is 13 residues long.

The chain combines TRBV28 with TRBJ1-1; 7 bases match TRBD1. Germline loops: CDR1 MDHEN, CDR2 SYDVKM. The V segment lost 0 bases and the J segment 1 base; nucleotides outside the gene matches: 5. This CDR3 is 16 amino acids long. The CDR3 reads CASSLWGTVENTEAFF. CDR3 bases: TGTGCCAGCAGTTTATGGGGGACAGTGGAGAACACTGAAGCTTTCTTT.

This chain uses TRBV7-3 with TRBJ2-7; a weak D match, TRBD2 (5 bases). The V end lost 5 bases, the J end lost 6 bases, and 14 bases lay between the germline ends. The CDR3 sequence is 13 residues long. Germline V gene lookup returns CDR1 SGHTA and CDR2 FQGTGA. The CDR3 nucleotides are TGTGCCAGCAGCCCTCAGACCAGCGGCGAGCAGTACTTC. Amino acids: CASSPQTSGEQYF.

The CDR3 nucleotides are TGTGCCAGCAGCTCACCGGGGGGCGGAGAGACCCAGTACTTC. It is translated as CASSSPGGGETQYF. The genes are TRBV7-9 and TRBJ2-5; the D gene is possibly TRBD2 (7 bases). V was cut by 4 bases and J by 4 bases, with 13 bases left in between. The CDR3 loop spans 14 amino acids. Germline lookup yields CDR1 SEHNR and CDR2 FQNEAQ (reference sequence). Filled out from reference TRBV7-9 and TRBJ2-5, the complete variable domain reads DTGVSQNPRHKITKRGQNVTFRCDPISEHNRLYWYRQTLGQGPEFLTYFQNEAQLEKSRLLSDRFSAERPKGSFSTLEIQRTEQGDSAMYLCASSSPGGGETQYFGPGTRLLVL.

This sequence joins TRBV13 and TRBJ2-1; D call uncertain. The CDR3 extends over 15 amino acids. Germline V lookup: CDR1 PRHDT, CDR2 FYEKMQ (reference sequence). V lost 3 bases to trimming and J lost 5 bases, with 14 bases between them. The CDR3 sequence: CASSFADSRNNEQFF. The CDR3 DNA sequence: TGTGCCAGCAGCTTTGCTGACTCCCGCAACAATGAGCAGTTCTTC.

This clone was found a few times. The rearrangement uses TRBV6-7 and TRBJ1-1; a weak D match, TRBD1 (6 bases). TRBV6-7 is known as an ORF, though its function is uncertain. Trimming stripped 10 bases from V and 6 bases from J, with 24 bases between. This CDR3 is 15 amino acids long. The CDR3 bases are TGTGCCACCTTCCCGAAGGAGACAGGCCCACCTGAAGCTTTCTTT. It yields the protein CATFPKETGPPEAFF.

V gene TRBV5-1 combines with J gene TRBJ2-7; 10 bases match TRBD2. The V gene end was trimmed by 2 bases and the J gene end by 4 bases; junction bases not matched to a gene: 6. Germline CDR1 reads SGHRS; CDR2 reads YFSETQ. The CDR3 spans 15 residues. CDR3 protein: CASSFASGSGYEQYF. DNA for the CDR3: TGCGCCAGCAGCTTCGCTAGCGGGAGTGGGTACGAGCAGTACTTC. The complete variable domain, with remaining parts taken from reference TRBV5-1 and TRBJ2-7, reads KAGVTQTPRYLIKTRGQQVTLSCSPISGHRSVSWYQQTPGQGLQFLFEYFSETQRNKGNFPGRFSGRQFSNSRSEMNVSTLELGDSALYLCASSFASGSGYEQYFGPGTRLTVT.

This chain connects TRBV5-6 to TRBJ1-2, with D hard to call. The CDR3 consists of 14 residues. Germline V gene lookup returns CDR1 SGHDT and CDR2 YYEEEE. Trimming cost V 4 bases and J 0 bases, with 10 bases left between them. The DNA of the CDR3 is TGTGCCAGCAGCGGCGAGGCCTCTAACTATGGCTACACCTTC. It codes for CASSGEASNYGYTF.

The rearrangement joins TRBV4-1 to TRBJ2-5; TRBD1 agrees at 10 bases. The DNA matches TRBJ2-7 better at its end, which makes the J call doubtful. The CDR3 has 15 residues. Germline V gene sequence: CDR1 MGHRA, CDR2 YSYEKL. The CDR3 protein is CASSQEGTGEDEQYF. The CDR3 nucleotides read TGCGCCAGCAGCCAAGAGGGGACAGGGGAGGACGAGCAGTACTTC.

The chain employs TRBV25-1 and TRBJ2-2; 14 bases map to TRBD2. CDR3 size: 17 residues. The V gene end was trimmed by 9 bases and the J gene end by 6 bases; junction bases not matched to a gene: 12. Germline values: CDR1 MGHDK, CDR2 SYGVNS. CDR3 coding DNA: TGTGCCAGTGGGCGGAGACTAGCGGGAGGGGTCTCCGGGGAGCTGTTTTTT. This sequence encodes CASGRRLAGGVSGELFF.

The genes are TRBV5-8 and TRBJ2-1; D possibly corresponds to TRBD2 (6 bases). The CDR3 extends over 16 amino acids. The germline CDR1 and CDR2 sequences are SGHTS and YDEGEE. V was shortened by 4 bases and J by 8 bases, with 22 bases between the two germline ends. The CDR3 region is CASSKTRAKVLDEQFF. The CDR3 bases are TGTGCCAGCAGCAAGACTAGGGCGAAGGTGTTGGATGAGCAGTTCTTC.

The chain combines TRBV5-1 with TRBJ1-1; 11 bases map to TRBD1. With 4 bases clipped from V and 7 bases from J, the junction kept 3 bases outside the gene matches. Germline V gene lookup returns CDR1 SGHRS and CDR2 YFSETQ. The CDR3 spans 13 residues. The DNA for the CDR3 is TGCGCCAGCAGCATGGGGACAGGGGGTGAAGCTTTCTTT. Its translation: CASSMGTGGEAFF.

The chain joins TRBV10-3 to TRBJ1-1, with 11 bases lining up with TRBD1. The J segment lost 1 base and the V segment lost 4 bases, leaving 8 bases of the junction unmatched. The germline V gene encodes CDR1 ENHRY and CDR2 SYGVKD. This CDR3 is 17 amino acids long. The CDR3 loop reads CAISGASGTGGNTEAFF. The CDR3 DNA sequence: TGTGCCATCAGTGGAGCCTCCGGGACAGGGGGGAACACTGAAGCTTTCTTT.

This clone has just a few counts. The chain is built from TRBV5-1 and TRBJ2-3; 12 positions agree with TRBD2. The CDR3 contains 17 residues. Trimming at V came to 3 bases and at J to 4 bases, leaving 9 bases not matched to a gene. Per the germline V gene, CDR1 is SGHRS and CDR2 is YFSETQ. CDR3 in DNA: TGCGCCAGCAGCTACACGTCGACTAGCGGGGGCGCAGATACGCAGTATTTT. Amino acid sequence: CASSYTSTSGGADTQYF.

The chain employs TRBV5-1 and TRBJ2-5; the match to TRBD1 covers 9 bases. The CDR3 loop spans 18 amino acids. J lost 1 base, V lost 4 bases, and 14 bases had no gene match. The germline CDR1 and CDR2 sequences are SGHRS and YFSETQ. Here the CDR3 reads CASSPGDRARLPQETQYF. CDR3 nucleotides: TGCGCCAGCAGCCCGGGGGACAGGGCCCGTTTACCCCAAGAGACCCAGTACTTC. Full variable domain (remainder filled in from reference TRBV5-1 and TRBJ2-5): KAGVTQTPRYLIKTRGQQVTLSCSPISGHRSVSWYQQTPGQGLQFLFEYFSETQRNKGNFPGRFSGRQFSNSRSEMNVSTLELGDSALYLCASSPGDRARLPQETQYFGPGTRLLVL.

The chain has TRBV19 and TRBJ1-4, with a weak D call TRBD1 (5 bases). The germline V gene encodes CDR1 LNHDA and CDR2 SQIVND (reference sequence). V lost 3 bases, J lost 5 bases, and 19 bases lay in between. CDR3 size: 17 residues. For the CDR3, the DNA is TGTGCCAGTAGTATCGCACCGGGGGGATCTGACAATGAAAAACTGTTTTTT. It codes for CASSIAPGGSDNEKLFF.

V gene TRBV4-3 combines with J gene TRBJ1-1, with a weak D call TRBD1 (5 bases). The CDR3 spans 14 residues. Germline CDR1 is LGHNA and CDR2 is YSLEER. Trimming shortened V by 5 bases and J by 1 base, and 11 bases separated the two germline ends. CDR3 in amino acids: CASSLRDRNTEAFF. The CDR3 nucleotides read TGCGCCAGCAGCTTACGAGACAGGAACACTGAAGCTTTCTTT.

The V and J genes are TRBV19 and TRBJ2-1, with 10 positions matching TRBD2. The CDR3 extends over 16 amino acids. Per the germline V gene, CDR1 is LNHDA and CDR2 is SQIVND (reference sequence). The V gene end was trimmed by 5 bases and the J gene end by 0 bases; junction bases not matched to a gene: 4. The CDR3: CASSRLAGDSYNEQFF. The CDR3 DNA follows: TGTGCCAGTAGTCGTCTAGCGGGAGACTCCTACAATGAGCAGTTCTTC.

This CDR3 is CASSLPGLGKQYF. DNA of the CDR3: TGTGCCAGCTCGCTCCCCGGACTAGGCAAGCAGTACTTC. The chain has TRBV18 and TRBJ2-7; 7 nucleotides agree with TRBD2. This CDR3 region has 13 residues. Germline CDR1 KGHSH, CDR2 LQKENI. Trimming removed 6 bases from V and 8 bases from J; junction bases left unmatched: 10. The full variable domain, in which reference TRBV18 and TRBJ2-7 provide the parts outside the CDR3, is NAGVMQNPRHLVRRRGQEARLRCSPMKGHSHVYWYRQLPEEGLKFMVYLQKENIIDESGMPKERFSAEFPKEGPSILRIQQVVRGDSAAYFCASSLPGLGKQYFGPGTRLTVT.

This clone was seen only a few times. This chain joins TRBV5-1 and TRBJ1-1; no clear D gene. This CDR3 has 16 residues. V was cut by 0 bases and J by 4 bases, with 16 bases left in between. Germline assignment: CDR1 SGHRS and CDR2 YFSETQ. CDR3 coding DNA: TGCGCCAGCAGCTTGGAGGGCCGGGGAGTTGGCACTGAAGCTTTCTTT. It encodes CASSLEGRGVGTEAFF.

The DNA for the CDR3 is TGTGCCAGCAGCCAAGTCTGGGGCAGGAATGAAAAACTGTTTTTT. It specifies CASSQVWGRNEKLFF. The chain recombines TRBV14 with TRBJ1-4, with a possible D match to TRBD1 (5 bases). The CDR3 has 15 residues. The germline CDR1 and CDR2 sequences are SGHDN and FVKESK. The V and J ends lost 1 base and 5 bases respectively, with 11 bases between them.

The chain couples TRBV5-1 to TRBJ1-2; TRBD1 is a possible D gene (6 bases). The germline CDR1 and CDR2 sequences are SGHRS and YFSETQ. V lost 3 bases to trimming and J lost 5 bases, with 20 bases between them. The CDR3 loop spans 16 amino acids. The CDR3 here is CASSSALTRGIYGYTF. The DNA for the CDR3 is TGCGCCAGCAGCTCAGCGTTGACAAGGGGGATATATGGCTACACCTTC.

This chain links TRBV11-1 with TRBJ1-5; D may be TRBD1 (6 bases). V lost 1 base and J lost 8, with 9 bases in between. Germline CDR1 and CDR2: SGHAT and FQDESV (reference sequence). This CDR3 is built from 13 residues. The CDR3 coding sequence is TGTGCCAGCAGCTTAGGGGGGCGGGAGCCCCAGCATTTT. This codes for CASSLGGREPQHF.

The gene calls are TRBV4-3 and TRBJ1-1; a weak D match, TRBD1 (6 bases). Germline-derived CDR1 and CDR2 are LGHNA and YSLEER. Between the trimmed V and J ends, which lost 1 base and 3 bases, there was a span of 12 bases. The CDR3 runs 15 residues. DNA of the CDR3: TGCGCCAGCAGCCAAGTGAAGTGGGGGCACACTGAAGCTTTCTTT. This sequence encodes CASSQVKWGHTEAFF.

This chain uses TRBV6-5 with TRBJ1-1, with a weak D call TRBD1 (5 bases). CDR3 length: 12 amino acids. Deletions cut 2 bases from V and 7 bases from J, with 8 bases between. Germline V gene data show CDR1 as MNHEY and CDR2 as SVGAGI. The CDR3 protein is CASSYGQGEAFF. CDR3 DNA sequence: TGTGCCAGCAGTTACGGCCAGGGTGAAGCTTTCTTT.

The chain combines TRBV6-6 with TRBJ2-7, with D perhaps TRBD1 (6 bases). The V end lost 4 bases, the J end lost 3 bases, and 16 bases lay between the germline ends. Germline V lookup: CDR1 MNHNY, CDR2 SVGAGI (reference sequence). This CDR3 has 15 residues. This CDR3 is CASSFQDRTIYEQYV. CDR3 DNA sequence: TGTGCCAGCAGTTTCCAAGACAGGACGATCTACGAGCAGTACGTC.